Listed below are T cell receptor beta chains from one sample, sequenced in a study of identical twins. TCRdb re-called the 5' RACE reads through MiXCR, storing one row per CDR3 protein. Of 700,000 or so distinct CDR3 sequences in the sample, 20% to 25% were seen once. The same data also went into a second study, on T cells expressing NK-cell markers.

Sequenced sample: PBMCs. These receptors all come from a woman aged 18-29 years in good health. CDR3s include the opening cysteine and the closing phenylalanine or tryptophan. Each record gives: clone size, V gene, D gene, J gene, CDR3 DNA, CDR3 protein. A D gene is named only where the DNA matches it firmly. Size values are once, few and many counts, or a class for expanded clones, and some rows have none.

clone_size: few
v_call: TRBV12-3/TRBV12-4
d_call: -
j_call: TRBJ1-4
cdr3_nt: TGTGCCAGCAGTTTAATGGGACGGAGGAATGAAAAACTGTTTTTT
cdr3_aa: CASSLMGRRNEKLFF

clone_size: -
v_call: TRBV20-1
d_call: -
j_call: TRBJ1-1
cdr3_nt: TGCAGTGCTAGCTTGGGCCTGAACACTGAAGCTTTCTTT
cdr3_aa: CSASLGLNTEAFF

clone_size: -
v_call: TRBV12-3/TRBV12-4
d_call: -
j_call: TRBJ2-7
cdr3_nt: TGTGCCAGCAGTTTAAGGAATCAGGGGTACGAGCAGTACTTC
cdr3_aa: CASSLRNQGYEQYF

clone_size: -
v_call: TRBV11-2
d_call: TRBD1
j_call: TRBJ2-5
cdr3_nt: TGTGCCAGCAGACCGACGAGGGGGCTAGCCTCAGAGACCCAGTACTTC
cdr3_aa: CASRPTRGLASETQYF

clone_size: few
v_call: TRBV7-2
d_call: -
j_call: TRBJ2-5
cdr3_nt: TGTGCCAGCAGCCTAGTGTCCAGTAATTCGGAGACCCAGTACTTC
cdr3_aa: CASSLVSSNSETQYF

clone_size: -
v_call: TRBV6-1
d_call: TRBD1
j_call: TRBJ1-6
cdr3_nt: TGTGCCAGCAGCGCCGGGACAGGGTATTCACCCCTCCACTTT
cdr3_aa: CASSAGTGYSPLHF

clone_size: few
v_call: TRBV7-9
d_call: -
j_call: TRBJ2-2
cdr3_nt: TGTGCCAGCGGGCGGGCGAACACCGGGGAGCTGTTTTTT
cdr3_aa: CASGRANTGELFF

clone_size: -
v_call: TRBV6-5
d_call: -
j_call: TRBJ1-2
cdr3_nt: TGTGCCAGCAGTTCGGGCCGACACTATGGCTACACCTTC
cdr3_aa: CASSSGRHYGYTF

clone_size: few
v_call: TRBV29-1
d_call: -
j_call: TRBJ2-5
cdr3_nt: TGCAGCGTTGGGGGACTGGCGGATACCCAGTACTTC
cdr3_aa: CSVGGLADTQYF

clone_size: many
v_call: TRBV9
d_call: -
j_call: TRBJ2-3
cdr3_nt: TGTGCCAGCAGCGTAGGTAGCACAGATACGCAGTATTTT
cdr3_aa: CASSVGSTDTQYF

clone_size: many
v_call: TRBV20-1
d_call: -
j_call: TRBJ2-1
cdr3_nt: TGCAGTGCTAGCTTACTGGAGAAGGGATACAATGAGCAGTTCTTC
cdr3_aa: CSASLLEKGYNEQFF

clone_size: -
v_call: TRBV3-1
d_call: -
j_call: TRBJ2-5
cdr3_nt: TGTGCCAGCAGCCAAGATAGGGAGGTGCAAGAGACCCAGTACTTC
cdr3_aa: CASSQDREVQETQYF

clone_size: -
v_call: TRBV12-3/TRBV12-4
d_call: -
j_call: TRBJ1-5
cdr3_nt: TGTGCCAGCAGATCCGACAAGGAGGGACAGCCCCAGCATTTT
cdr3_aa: CASRSDKEGQPQHF

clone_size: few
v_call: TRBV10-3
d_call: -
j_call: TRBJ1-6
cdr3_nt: TGTGCCATCAGTGAGTCTGGCCCTTCACCCCTCCACTTT
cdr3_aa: CAISESGPSPLHF

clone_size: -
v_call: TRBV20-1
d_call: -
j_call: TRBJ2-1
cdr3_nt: TGCAGTGCTAGTCTCCGGGATTCCTACAATGAGCAGTTCTTC
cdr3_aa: CSASLRDSYNEQFF

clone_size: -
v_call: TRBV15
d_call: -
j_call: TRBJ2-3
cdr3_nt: TGTGCCACCAGCAGAGGGGTGTCAGACACAGATACGCAGTATTTT
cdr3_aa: CATSRGVSDTDTQYF

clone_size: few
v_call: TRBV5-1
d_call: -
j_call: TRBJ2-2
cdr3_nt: TGCGCCACCCGGACAGAAACTACCGGGGAGCTGTTTTTT
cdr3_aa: CATRTETTGELFF

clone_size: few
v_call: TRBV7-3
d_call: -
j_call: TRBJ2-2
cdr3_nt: TGTGCCAGCAGCCCCTCGTCCACCGGGGAGCTGTTTTTT
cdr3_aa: CASSPSSTGELFF

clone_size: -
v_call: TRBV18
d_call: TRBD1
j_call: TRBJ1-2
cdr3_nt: TGTGCCAGCTCACCCTCCCGACAGGGGACACACTATGGCTACACCTTC
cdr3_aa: CASSPSRQGTHYGYTF

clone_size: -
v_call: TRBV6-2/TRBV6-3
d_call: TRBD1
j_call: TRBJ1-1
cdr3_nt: TGTGCCAGCAGTCGACGGGACAGGGGGCGGATGAACACTGAAGCTTTCTTT
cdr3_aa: CASSRRDRGRMNTEAFF

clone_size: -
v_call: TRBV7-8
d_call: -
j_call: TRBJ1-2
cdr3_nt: TGTGCCAGCAGCCAGCTCCGGGGGGCTTATGGCTACACCTTC
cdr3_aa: CASSQLRGAYGYTF

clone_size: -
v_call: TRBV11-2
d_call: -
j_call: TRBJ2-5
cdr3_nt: TGTGCCAGCAGCTTAACTGTGGGGGGGCCGGCGGAGACCCAGTACTTC
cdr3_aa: CASSLTVGGPAETQYF

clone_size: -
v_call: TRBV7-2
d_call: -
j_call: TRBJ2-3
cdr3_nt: TGTGCCAGCAGCGCCCGGGCGAGCTCAGATACGCAGTATTTT
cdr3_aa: CASSARASSDTQYF

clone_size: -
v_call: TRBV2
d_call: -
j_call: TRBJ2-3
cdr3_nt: TGTGCCGGGTCGGACGAAGATACGCAGTATTTT
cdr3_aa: CAGSDEDTQYF

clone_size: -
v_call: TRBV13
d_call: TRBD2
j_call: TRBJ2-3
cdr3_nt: TGTGCCAGCAGTCTAAGGCCTAGCGGGGGCCCCTATAGCACAGATACGCAGTATTTT
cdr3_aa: CASSLRPSGGPYSTDTQYF

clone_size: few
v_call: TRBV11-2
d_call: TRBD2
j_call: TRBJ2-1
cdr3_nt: TGTGCCAGCAGCTTAACCGTAGGGCGGGAGGCCTTCAATGAGCAGTTCTTC
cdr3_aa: CASSLTVGREAFNEQFF

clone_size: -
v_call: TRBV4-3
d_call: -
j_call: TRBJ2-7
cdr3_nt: TGCGCCAGCAGCCAAGGGGGGACCAGGCACGAGCAGTACTTC
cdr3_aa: CASSQGGTRHEQYF

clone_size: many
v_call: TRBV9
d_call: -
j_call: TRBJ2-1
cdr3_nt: TGTGCCAGCAGCGTAACCGGTTACAATGAGCAGTTCTTC
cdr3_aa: CASSVTGYNEQFF

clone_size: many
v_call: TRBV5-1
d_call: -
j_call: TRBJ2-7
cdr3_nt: TGTGCCAGCAGCTTAGGTAGCTCCTACGAGCAGTACTTC
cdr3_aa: CASSLGSSYEQYF

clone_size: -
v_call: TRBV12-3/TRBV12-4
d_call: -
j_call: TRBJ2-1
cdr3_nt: TGTGCCAGCAGTTTACGGGAGAACTACAATGAGCAGTTCTTC
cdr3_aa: CASSLRENYNEQFF

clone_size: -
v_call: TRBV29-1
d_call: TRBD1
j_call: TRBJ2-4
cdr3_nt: TGCAGCGTTGGGCCAGGGGGAAACATTCAGTACTTC
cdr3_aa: CSVGPGGNIQYF

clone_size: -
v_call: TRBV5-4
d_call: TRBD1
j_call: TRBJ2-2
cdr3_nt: TGTGCCAGCAGGGAGGGACAGGAGGCGAACACCGGGGAGCTGTTTTTT
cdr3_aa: CASREGQEANTGELFF

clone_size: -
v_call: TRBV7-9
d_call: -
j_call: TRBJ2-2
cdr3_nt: TGTGCCAGCAGCTTAGGAGGGTACGGAACCGGGGAGCTGTTTTTT
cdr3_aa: CASSLGGYGTGELFF

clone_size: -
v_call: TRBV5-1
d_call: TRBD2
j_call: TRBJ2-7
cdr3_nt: TGCGCCAGCAGCGCAGCTAGCGGGAGGGCCAAAAGCGAGCAGTACTTC
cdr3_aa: CASSAASGRAKSEQYF

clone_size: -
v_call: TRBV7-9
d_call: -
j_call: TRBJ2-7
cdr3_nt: TGTGCCAGCAGCGACCCGAGTGGTTACGAGCAGTACTTC
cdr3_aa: CASSDPSGYEQYF

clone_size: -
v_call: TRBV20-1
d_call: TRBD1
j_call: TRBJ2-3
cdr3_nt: TGCAGTGCACCAAGGACAGGGGAGTACCCAGATACGCAGTATTTT
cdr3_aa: CSAPRTGEYPDTQYF

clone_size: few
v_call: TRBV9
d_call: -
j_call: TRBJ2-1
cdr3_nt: TGTGCCAGCAGCTATGAGCAGGGACTCAATGAGCAGTTCTTC
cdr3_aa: CASSYEQGLNEQFF

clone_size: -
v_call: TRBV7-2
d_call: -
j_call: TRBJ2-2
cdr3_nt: TGTGCCAGCAGCCCTTATTCCACCGGGGAGCTGTTTTTT
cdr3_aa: CASSPYSTGELFF

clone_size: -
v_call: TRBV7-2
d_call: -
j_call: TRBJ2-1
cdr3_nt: TGTGCCAGCAGCTTAGTGGCGGCGTATGAGCAGTTCTTC
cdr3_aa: CASSLVAAYEQFF

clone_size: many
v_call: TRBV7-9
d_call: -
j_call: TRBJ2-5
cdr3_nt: TGTGCCAGCAGCCAGCCGGGAGAAGAGACCCAGTACTTC
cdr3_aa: CASSQPGEETQYF

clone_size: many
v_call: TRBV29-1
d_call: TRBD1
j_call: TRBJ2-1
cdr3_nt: TGCAGCGTTGACAGGGGGCGTCGAAATGAGCAGTTCTTC
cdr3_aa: CSVDRGRRNEQFF